What follows are 27 T cell receptor beta chains derived from one specimen sequenced in a study of OX40 agonist ivuxolimab in advanced cancers. Data came from immunoSEQ multiplex PCR; TCRdb stores just in-frame clones and leaves some out. Among 82,000 or so clones listed, 75% to 90% were seen once. Source: CD4+ or CD8+ T cells sorted from blood, taken in a trial of the OX40 agonist ivuxolimab. These receptors originate from an adult with an advanced solid tumor such as melanoma, head and neck, liver or kidney cancer.

This rearrangement joins TRBV5-1 to TRBJ1-1; maybe TRBD1 (6 bases). The germline CDR1 and CDR2 sequences are SGHRS and YFSETQ. Trimming removed 6 bases from V and 8 bases from J, with 20 bases in between. The CDR3 has 14 amino acids. For the CDR3, the DNA is TGCGCCAGCATCCCCGGCCCTCCGGGACAAGAAGCTTTCTTT. It encodes CASIPGPPGQEAFF.

The V call is TRBV28, the J call TRBJ1-2; D is unclear. The V end was cut by 6 bases, the J end by 8 bases, with 19 bases between. Germline CDR1 MDHEN, CDR2 SYDVKM. The CDR3 is 14 amino acids. CDR3 amino acids: CASRTSPSAGGYTF. As DNA, the CDR3 is TGTGCCAGCAGAACCTCCCCCAGCGCGGGAGGCTACACCTTC.

The V and J genes are TRBV6-5 and TRBJ1-2; unclear D gene. From germline, CDR1 is MNHEY and CDR2 SVGAGI. The V end was cut by 5 bases, the J end by 2 bases, with 9 bases between. The CDR3 is 13 residues long. This CDR3 reads CASSDRRNYGYTF. The CDR3 bases are TGTGCCAGCAGTGATCGGCGGAACTATGGCTACACCTTC.

CDR3 in amino acids: CASSVLRDTEAFF. The CDR3 nucleotides read TGTGCCAGCAGCGTTCTCCGGGACACTGAAGCTTTCTTT. This chain uses TRBV9 with TRBJ1-1; no reliable D call. The CDR3 is 13 amino acids. Germline CDR1 and CDR2: SGDLS and YYNGEE. Trimming took 2 bases from V and 3 from J, leaving 8 bases between them.

This clone was counted once. This rearrangement joins TRBV2 to TRBJ1-4, with D possibly matching TRBD1 (5 bases). This CDR3 is built from 16 residues. V was clipped by 5 bases and J by 2 bases, with 15 bases between them. In germline, CDR1 is SNHLY, CDR2 FYNNEI. The CDR3 loop reads CASSSNPPGTNEKLFF. CDR3 nucleotide sequence: TGTGCCAGCAGTTCTAACCCCCCAGGGACTAATGAAAAACTGTTTTTT. Using reference TRBV2 and TRBJ1-4 for the parts outside the CDR3, the full variable domain is EPEVTQTPSHQVTQMGQEVILRCVPISNHLYFYWYRQILGQKVEFLVSFYNNEISEKSEIFDDQFSVERPDGSNFTLKIRSTKLEDSAMYFCASSSNPPGTNEKLFFGSGTQLSVL.

This clone was counted a single time. The gene calls are TRBV6-6 and TRBJ2-5; D is undetermined. The J call may be faulty, since TRBJ2-7 better matches the DNA end. There are 14 residues in the CDR3. Germline V gives CDR1 MNHNY, CDR2 SVGAGI (reference sequence). The chain's CDR3 is CASSSPLNGGEQYF. CDR3 DNA sequence: TGTGCCAGCAGTTCCCCGCTTAACGGTGGCGAGCAGTACTTC.

This chain joins TRBV12-1 and TRBJ1-4; whether TRBD1, the table's D call, matches the DNA was not checked. TRBV12-1 is designated a pseudogene. This CDR3 has 16 residues. The CDR3 DNA is TGTGCCAGCAGCTTTATTTACAGGGGAGGTAATGAAAAACTGTTTTTT. It specifies CASSFIYRGGNEKLFF.

The CDR3 here is CAWSLGGVGFF. The CDR3 coding sequence is TGTGCCTGGAGTCTAGGGGGGGTAGGGTTCTTT. V gene TRBV30 combines with J gene TRBJ1-1; a weak D match, TRBD1 (6 bases). Germline CDR1 and CDR2: GTSNPN and SVGIG (reference sequence). V shed 2 bases and J shed 14 bases, with 15 bases lying between them. The CDR3 has 11 residues.

The CDR3 DNA reads TGTGCCAGCAGCCCCCTGATTAGCGGGGGCGCATACAATGAGCAGTTCTTC. It translates to CASSPLISGGAYNEQFF. The rearrangement joins TRBV11-2 to TRBJ2-1, with 9 bases fitting TRBD2. Losses at the gene ends were 5 bases for V and 4 bases for J; bases not matched to a gene: 12. The germline CDR1 and CDR2 sequences are SGHAT and FQNNGV. This CDR3 contains 17 residues.

V and J are TRBV9 and TRBJ2-2; D ambiguous. Between the trimmed V and J ends, which lost 4 bases and 3 bases, there was a span of 4 bases. The germline gives CDR1 SGDLS, CDR2 YYNGEE. The CDR3 has 12 residues. This chain's CDR3 is CASSIYTGELFF. The CDR3 region has the DNA TGTGCCAGCAGCATATACACCGGGGAGCTGTTTTTT.

The chain couples TRBV6-6 to TRBJ1-1, with 8 bases that match TRBD1. This CDR3 is 13 amino acids long. V lost 7 bases and J lost 2; bases outside the gene matches: 3. The germline gives CDR1 MNHNY, CDR2 SVGAGI (reference sequence). The CDR3, as DNA: TGTGCCAGCACGGGACAGGCTAACACTGAAGCTTTCTTT. Translating gives CASTGQANTEAFF.

This rearrangement joins TRBV6-5 to TRBJ2-7, with D unclear. The CDR3 totals 14 residues. Trimming shortened V by 0 bases and J by 0 bases, and 6 bases separated the two germline ends. From germline, CDR1 is MNHEY and CDR2 SVGAGI. The CDR3: CASSYSIPSYEQYF. The CDR3 DNA reads as TGTGCCAGCAGTTACTCGATACCCTCCTACGAGCAGTACTTC.

This clone was detected only once. The chain links TRBV6-1 to TRBJ1-5; D unclear. The V and J ends lost 4 bases and 0 bases respectively, with 10 bases between them. The CDR3 sequence is 15 residues long. Germline V gives CDR1 MNHNS, CDR2 SASEGT. The CDR3 coding sequence is TGTGCCAGCAGTGTATCGGGATATAGCAATCAGCCCCAGCATTTT. As protein: CASSVSGYSNQPQHF.

The chain joins TRBV9 to TRBJ1-5, with D uncertain. The length of the CDR3 is 14 residues. V was trimmed by 0 bases and J by 3 bases, leaving 7 bases between them. CDR1 is SGDLS, CDR2 YYNGEE, per germline. The CDR3 nucleotides are TGTGCCAGCAGCGTAGCTGCAGTCAATCAGCCCCAGCATTTT. Protein sequence: CASSVAAVNQPQHF.

The chain has TRBV19 and TRBJ2-6; D remains unclear. CDR3 length: 14 amino acids. The germline V and J ends were trimmed by 10 bases and 0 bases, with 10 bases remaining between them. CDR1 and CDR2 (germline): LNHDA, SQIVND (reference sequence). The CDR3 loop reads CATRMVSGANVLTF. CDR3 DNA sequence: TGTGCCACCAGAATGGTCTCTGGGGCCAACGTCCTGACTTTC.

The chain couples TRBV6-1 to TRBJ2-7; no firm D call. Trimming stripped 3 bases from V and 4 bases from J, with 16 bases between. Germline-derived CDR1 and CDR2 are MNHNS and SASEGT. The CDR3 consists of 15 residues. In DNA form, the CDR3 reads TGTGCCAGCAGTGAGGATAACCTTTCTCGTTACGAGCAGTACTTC. Its translation: CASSEDNLSRYEQYF.

This rearrangement joins TRBV15 to TRBJ2-5; 9 bases fit TRBD2. Looked up from germline, CDR1 is LNHNV and CDR2 is YYDKDF (reference sequence). V dropped 1 base and J dropped 4; count of bases not matched to a gene: 4. This CDR3 region has 15 residues. The CDR3 reads CATSRGGGAVETQYF. CDR3 nucleotides: TGTGCCACCAGCAGAGGCGGGGGGGCTGTAGAGACCCAGTACTTC.

This chain joins TRBV6-1 and TRBJ1-1; a possible D gene is TRBD1 (5 bases). The germline CDR1 and CDR2 sequences are MNHNS and SASEGT. The CDR3 loop spans 14 amino acids. Trimming removed 6 bases at V and 0 bases at J, with 11 bases between. The CDR3 sequence: CASRVGVLNTEAFF. CDR3 sequence (DNA): TGTGCCAGCAGAGTAGGGGTCCTGAACACTGAAGCTTTCTTT.

The chain recombines TRBV7-3 with TRBJ2-6; either TRBD1 or TRBD2 may supply D (5 bases each). CDR1 is SGHTA, CDR2 FQGTGA, per germline. The CDR3 has 16 amino acids. V was shortened by 5 bases and J by 13 bases, with 24 bases between the two germline ends. Here the CDR3 DNA reads TGTGCCAGCAGCCTCCTGGCGGCGTTCGGGGCAGGGGTCCTGACTTTC. Translating it yields CASSLLAAFGAGVLTF. The full variable domain, rest sourced from reference TRBV7-3 and TRBJ2-6, is GAGVSQTPSNKVTEKGKYVELRCDPISGHTALYWYRQSLGQGPEFLIYFQGTGAADDSGLPNDRFFAVRPEGSVSTLKIQRTERGDSAVYLCASSLLAAFGAGVLTFGAGSRLTVL.

The chain links TRBV5-4 to TRBJ2-7, with D possibly TRBD1 on 7 matching bases. The CDR3 has 16 amino acids. Germline V gene sequence: CDR1 SGHNT, CDR2 YYREEE (reference sequence). V was shortened by 6 bases and J by 1 base, with 20 bases between the two germline ends. The CDR3 is CASTPAGSGGSYEQYF. CDR3 coding DNA: TGTGCCAGCACCCCGGCCGGGTCAGGGGGGTCCTACGAGCAGTACTTC.

J is TRBJ1-1 and V is TRBV28; the D is unclear. Trimming cost V 3 bases and J 4 bases, with 3 bases left between them. Germline V gene lookup returns CDR1 MDHEN and CDR2 SYDVKM. The CDR3 length is 11 residues. The chain's CDR3 is CASSFFTEAFF. The DNA of the CDR3 is TGTGCCAGCAGTTTTTTCACTGAAGCTTTCTTT. Full variable domain (outside the CDR3, taken from reference TRBV28 and TRBJ1-1): DVKVTQSSRYLVKRTGEKVFLECVQDMDHENMFWYRQDPGLGLRLIYFSYDVKMKEKGDIPEGYSVSREKKERFSLILESASTNQTSMYLCASSFFTEAFFGQGTRLTVV.

This rearrangement joins TRBV5-1 to TRBJ2-5, with D perhaps TRBD1 (5 bases). Germline values: CDR1 SGHRS, CDR2 YFSETQ. V was shortened by 4 bases and J by 5 bases, with 21 bases between the two germline ends. The CDR3 consists of 16 residues. Here the CDR3 reads CASSPTPGVKGETQYF. The CDR3 bases are TGCGCCAGCAGCCCTACCCCAGGAGTCAAGGGGGAGACCCAGTACTTC. The full variable domain, rest sourced from reference TRBV5-1 and TRBJ2-5, is KAGVTQTPRYLIKTRGQQVTLSCSPISGHRSVSWYQQTPGQGLQFLFEYFSETQRNKGNFPGRFSGRQFSNSRSEMNVSTLELGDSALYLCASSPTPGVKGETQYFGPGTRLLVL.

The chain joins TRBV18 to TRBJ2-1; D is uncertain. The germline gives CDR1 KGHSH, CDR2 LQKENI. The V end lost 3 bases, the J end lost 2 bases, and 17 bases lay between the germline ends. The CDR3 runs 17 residues. The CDR3: CASSPVPGRKTYNEQFF. The CDR3 region has the DNA TGTGCCAGCTCACCCGTCCCCGGCAGGAAAACCTACAATGAGCAGTTCTTC. Together with reference TRBV18 and TRBJ2-1, the CDR3 gives the full variable domain: NAGVMQNPRHLVRRRGQEARLRCSPMKGHSHVYWYRQLPEEGLKFMVYLQKENIIDESGMPKERFSAEFPKEGPSILRIQQVVRGDSAAYFCASSPVPGRKTYNEQFFGPGTRLTVL.

The chain joins TRBV6-1 to TRBJ2-3, with D unclear. Between the trimmed V and J ends, which lost 3 bases and 6 bases, there was a span of 4 bases. Germline assignment: CDR1 MNHNS and CDR2 SASEGT. There are 11 residues in the CDR3. In nucleotides, the CDR3 is TGTGCCAGCAGTGATTGGGATACGCAGTATTTT. It is translated as CASSDWDTQYF.

This clone was observed a handful of times. The chain combines TRBV11-2 with TRBJ2-7; possibly TRBD2 for D (6 bases). This CDR3 is 16 amino acids long. Per germline, CDR1 SGHAT and CDR2 FQNNGV. The germline V and J ends were trimmed by 0 bases and 0 bases, with 12 bases remaining between them. The CDR3 is CASSLDRDSGSYEQYF. The DNA for the CDR3 is TGTGCCAGCAGCTTAGATAGGGATAGCGGCTCCTACGAGCAGTACTTC. Filled out from reference TRBV11-2 and TRBJ2-7, the complete variable domain reads EAGVAQSPRYKIIEKRQSVAFWCNPISGHATLYWYQQILGQGPKLLIQFQNNGVVDDSQLPKDRFSAERLKGVDSTLKIQPAKLEDSAVYLCASSLDRDSGSYEQYFGPGTRLTVT.

V and J are TRBV4-2 and TRBJ2-5; 15 positions agree with TRBD2. The J segment lost 1 base and the V segment lost 0 bases, leaving 9 bases of the junction unmatched. Germline CDR1 reads LGHNA; CDR2 reads YNFKEQ. The length of the CDR3 is 20 residues. CDR3 sequence (DNA): TGTGCCAGCAGCCAAGAAGTTTCCCGGACTAGCGGGGGGGCCCAAGAGACCCAGTACTTC. Amino acid sequence: CASSQEVSRTSGGAQETQYF.

This clone has a single count. The rearrangement uses TRBV28 and TRBJ1-2; a possible D gene is TRBD1 (5 bases). Germline values: CDR1 MDHEN, CDR2 SYDVKM. This CDR3 contains 11 residues. The V end was cut by 8 bases, the J end by 3 bases, with 7 bases between. The CDR3 DNA sequence: TGTGCCAGCGGGGGGGACTATGGCTACACCTTC. It yields the protein CASGGDYGYTF.